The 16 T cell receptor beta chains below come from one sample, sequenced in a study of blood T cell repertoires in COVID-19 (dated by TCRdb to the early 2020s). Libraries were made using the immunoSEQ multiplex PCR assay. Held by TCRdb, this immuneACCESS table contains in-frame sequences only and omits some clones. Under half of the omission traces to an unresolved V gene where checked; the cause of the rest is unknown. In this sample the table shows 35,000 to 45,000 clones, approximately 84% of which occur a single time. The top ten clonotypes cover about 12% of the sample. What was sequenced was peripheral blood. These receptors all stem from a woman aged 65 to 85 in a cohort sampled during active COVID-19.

The CDR3 DNA is TGTGCCAGCAGTTCTCCCTCGGGGGGGGAAGAGACCCAGTACTTC. This codes for CASSSPSGGEETQYF. The chain is built from TRBV27 and TRBJ2-5; 8 nucleotides line up with TRBD2. The CDR3 consists of 15 residues. V lost 4 bases and J lost 3; bases outside the gene matches: 7. Germline lookup yields CDR1 MNHEY and CDR2 SMNVEV (reference sequence).

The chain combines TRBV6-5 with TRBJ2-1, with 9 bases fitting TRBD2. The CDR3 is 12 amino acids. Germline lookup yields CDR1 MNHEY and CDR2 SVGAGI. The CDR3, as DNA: TGTGCTACAGCAGTTAGCGGGAGTAGGCAGTTCTTC. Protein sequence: CATAVSGSRQFF.

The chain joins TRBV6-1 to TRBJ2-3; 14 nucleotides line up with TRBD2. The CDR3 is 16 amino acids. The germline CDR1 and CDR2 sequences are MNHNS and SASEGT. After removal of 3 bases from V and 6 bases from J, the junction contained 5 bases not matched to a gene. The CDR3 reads CASSDGTSGRGDTQYF. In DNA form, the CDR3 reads TGTGCCAGCAGTGACGGGACTAGCGGGAGAGGGGATACGCAGTATTTT.

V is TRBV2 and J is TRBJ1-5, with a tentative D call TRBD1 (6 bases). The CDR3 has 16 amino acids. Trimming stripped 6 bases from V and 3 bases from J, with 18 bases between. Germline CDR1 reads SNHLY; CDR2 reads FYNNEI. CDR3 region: CASSRPGGPPNQPQHF. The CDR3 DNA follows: TGTGCCAGCAGCCGCCCGGGGGGCCCACCCAATCAGCCCCAGCATTTT.

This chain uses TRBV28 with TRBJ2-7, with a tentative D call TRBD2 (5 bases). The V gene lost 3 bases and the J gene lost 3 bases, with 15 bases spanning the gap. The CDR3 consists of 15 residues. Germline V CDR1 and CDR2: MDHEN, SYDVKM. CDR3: CASSFRTRPNYEQYF. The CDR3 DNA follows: TGTGCCAGCAGTTTCCGGACTCGACCCAACTACGAGCAGTACTTC.

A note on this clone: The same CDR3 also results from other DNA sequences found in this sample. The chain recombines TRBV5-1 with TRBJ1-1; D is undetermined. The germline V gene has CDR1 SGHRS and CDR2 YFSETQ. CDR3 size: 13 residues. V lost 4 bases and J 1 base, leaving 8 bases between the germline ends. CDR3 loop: CASSPTGNTEAFF. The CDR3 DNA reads TGCGCCAGCAGCCCCACCGGGAACACTGAAGCTTTCTTT.

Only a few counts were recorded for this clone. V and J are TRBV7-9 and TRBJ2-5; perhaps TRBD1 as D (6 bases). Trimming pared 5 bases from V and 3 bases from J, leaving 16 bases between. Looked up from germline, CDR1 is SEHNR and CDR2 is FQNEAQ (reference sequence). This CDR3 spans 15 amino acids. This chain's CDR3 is CASSRSSGVKETQYF. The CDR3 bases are TGTGCCAGCAGCCGGTCCTCAGGGGTCAAAGAGACCCAGTACTTC.

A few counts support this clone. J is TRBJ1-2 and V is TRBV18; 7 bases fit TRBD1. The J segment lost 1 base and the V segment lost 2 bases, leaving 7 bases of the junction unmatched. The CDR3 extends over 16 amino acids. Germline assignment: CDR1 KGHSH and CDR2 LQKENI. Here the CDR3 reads CASSPATGRINYGYTF. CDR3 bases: TGTGCCAGCTCACCAGCGACAGGGAGGATTAACTATGGCTACACCTTC.

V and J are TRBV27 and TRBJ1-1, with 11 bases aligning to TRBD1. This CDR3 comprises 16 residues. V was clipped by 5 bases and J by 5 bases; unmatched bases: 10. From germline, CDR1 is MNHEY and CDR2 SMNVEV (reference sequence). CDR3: CASSTVGQGAGTEAFF. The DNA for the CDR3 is TGTGCCAGCAGTACTGTTGGACAGGGGGCAGGGACTGAAGCTTTCTTT.

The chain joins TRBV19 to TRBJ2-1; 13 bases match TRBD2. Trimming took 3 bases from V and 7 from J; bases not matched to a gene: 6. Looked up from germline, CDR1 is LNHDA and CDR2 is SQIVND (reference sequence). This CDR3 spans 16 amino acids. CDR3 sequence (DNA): TGTGCCAGTAGTATCCAACTAGCGGGAGGGTGGAATGAGCAGTTCTTC. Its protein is CASSIQLAGGWNEQFF.

CDR3 protein: CASSATGTGEETQYF. The DNA of the CDR3 is TGCGCCAGCAGCGCCACAGGGACAGGGGAAGAGACCCAGTACTTC. The rearrangement links TRBV5-1 to TRBJ2-5, with 10 nucleotides matching TRBD1. Germline values: CDR1 SGHRS, CDR2 YFSETQ. Losses at the gene ends were 4 bases for V and 3 bases for J; bases not matched to a gene: 6. CDR3 length: 15 residues.

The DNA of the CDR3 is TGTGCCAGCTCCGGGACTAACTACGAGCAGTACTTC. It is translated as CASSGTNYEQYF. The rearrangement joins TRBV2 to TRBJ2-7, with TRBD2 matching over 7 bases. Germline trimming cut 8 bases from V and 3 bases from J; bases unmatched to any gene: 4. Germline V gene sequence: CDR1 SNHLY, CDR2 FYNNEI. CDR3 length equals 12 residues.

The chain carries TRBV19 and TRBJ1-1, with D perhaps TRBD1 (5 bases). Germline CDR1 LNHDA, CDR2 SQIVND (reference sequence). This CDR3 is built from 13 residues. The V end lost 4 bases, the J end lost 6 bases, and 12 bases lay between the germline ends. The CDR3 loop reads CASSTVRDSEAFF. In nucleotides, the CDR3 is TGTGCCAGTAGTACCGTGCGGGACTCTGAAGCTTTCTTT.

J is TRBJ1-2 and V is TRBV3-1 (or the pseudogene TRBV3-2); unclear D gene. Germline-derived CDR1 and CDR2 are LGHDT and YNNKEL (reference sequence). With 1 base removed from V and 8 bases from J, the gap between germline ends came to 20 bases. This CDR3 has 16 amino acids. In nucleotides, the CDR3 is TGTGCCAGCAGCCAAGGCTGGGAGGTGCTCGGAGGGGGCTACACCTTC. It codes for CASSQGWEVLGGGYTF.

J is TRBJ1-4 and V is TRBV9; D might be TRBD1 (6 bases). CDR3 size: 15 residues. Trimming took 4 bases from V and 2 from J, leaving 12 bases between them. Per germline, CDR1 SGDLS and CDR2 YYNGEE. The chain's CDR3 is CASSQGTATNEKLFF. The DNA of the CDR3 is TGTGCCAGCAGCCAGGGGACCGCTACTAATGAAAAACTGTTTTTT.

The CDR3 DNA sequence: TGCAGTGCTAGAAGCGGCAATGAGCAGTTCTTC. Amino acid sequence: CSARSGNEQFF. The rearrangement joins TRBV20-1 to TRBJ2-1; D possibly corresponds to TRBD2 (5 bases). This CDR3 is built from 11 residues. CDR1 and CDR2 from the germline V gene are DFQATT and SNEGSKA (reference sequence). Trimming removed 2 bases at V and 6 bases at J, with 5 bases between.